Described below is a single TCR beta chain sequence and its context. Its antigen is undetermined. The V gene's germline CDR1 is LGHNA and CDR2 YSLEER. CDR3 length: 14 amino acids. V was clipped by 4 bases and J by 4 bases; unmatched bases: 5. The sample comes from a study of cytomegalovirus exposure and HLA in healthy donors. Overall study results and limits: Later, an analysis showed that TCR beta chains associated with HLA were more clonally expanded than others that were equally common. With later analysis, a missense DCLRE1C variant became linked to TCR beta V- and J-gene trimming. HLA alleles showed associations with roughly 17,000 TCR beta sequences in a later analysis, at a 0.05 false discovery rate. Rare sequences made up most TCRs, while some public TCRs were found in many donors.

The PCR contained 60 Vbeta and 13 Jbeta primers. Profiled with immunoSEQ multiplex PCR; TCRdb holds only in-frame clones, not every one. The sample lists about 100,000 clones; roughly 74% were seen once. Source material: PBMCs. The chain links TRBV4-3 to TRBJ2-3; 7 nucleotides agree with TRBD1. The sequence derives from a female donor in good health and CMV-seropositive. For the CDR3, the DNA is TGCGCCAGCAGCCCCGGACAGGACGCAGATACGCAGTATTTT. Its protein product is CASSPGQDADTQYF.